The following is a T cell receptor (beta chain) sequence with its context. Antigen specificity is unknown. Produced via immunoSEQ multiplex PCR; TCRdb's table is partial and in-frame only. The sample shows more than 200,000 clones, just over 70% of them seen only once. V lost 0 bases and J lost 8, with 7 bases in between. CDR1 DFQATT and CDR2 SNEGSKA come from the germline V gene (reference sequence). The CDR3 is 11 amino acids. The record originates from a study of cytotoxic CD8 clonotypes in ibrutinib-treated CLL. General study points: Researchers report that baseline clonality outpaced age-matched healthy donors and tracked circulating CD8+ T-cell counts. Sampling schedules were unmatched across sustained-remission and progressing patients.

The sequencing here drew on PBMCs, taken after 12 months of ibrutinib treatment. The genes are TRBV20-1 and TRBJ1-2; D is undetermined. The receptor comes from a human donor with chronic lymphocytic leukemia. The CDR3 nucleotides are TGCAGTGCTAGAGAATTGCGCGGCTACACCTTC. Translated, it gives CSARELRGYTF.